This T cell receptor (beta chain) was profiled in a study of cytomegalovirus exposure and HLA in healthy donors. Study-level results: As a later analysis revealed, the rate of TCR association differed by HLA locus, with DRB1 most and HLA-C fewest.

PCR used 60 Vbeta primers and 13 Jbeta primers. Only in-frame clones appear in the TCRdb table, and some are missing; sequencing was by immunoSEQ multiplex PCR. Among roughly 60,000 clones, 83% were seen once, and the ten largest hold 4.3%. Regarding this clone: What it binds is unknown.

V was shortened by 5 bases and J by 3 bases, with 14 bases between the two germline ends. The CDR3 extends over 15 amino acids. CDR1 and CDR2 (germline): SGHTA, FQGNSA. The chain combines TRBV7-2 with TRBJ2-1; possible D gene TRBD2, 5 bases. This clonotype originated in a man aged 25-45 years in good health and CMV-seronegative. Sequencing input: PBMCs. The CDR3 DNA is TGTGCCAGCAGCCTCTCGTGGGAGCGCTACAATGAGCAGTTCTTC. This encodes CASSLSWERYNEQFF.